These T cell receptor beta chains were read from a single sample in a study of Ad26.COV2.S vaccination and SARS-CoV-2 variants. Libraries were prepared by immunoSEQ multiplex PCR; TCRdb keeps only in-frame clonotypes and omits some of them. This table holds roughly 680,000 clones, 89% found once. Sequenced here: peripheral blood, sampled in a trial of Ad26.COV2.S vaccine versus placebo. Receptors originate from a person aged 18 to 59 who received the Ad26.COV2.S COVID-19 vaccine or a placebo. The CDR3 runs from the conserved cysteine through the conserved F or W. The D gene is left open where the match is weak. Clone size is given for some rows only: seen once, a few or many times, or a class if the clone is expanded.

CASSLTGGSRNEQFF | TGCGCCAGCAGCTTGACAGGGGGGTCTCGCAATGAGCAGTTCTTC | - | TRBJ2-1 | TRBV5-1 | TRBD1
CASSPGSSNQPQHF | TGTGCCAGCTCACCAGGTAGTAGCAATCAGCCCCAGCATTTT | few | TRBJ1-5 | TRBV18 | -
CASTIIGTSGTEAFF | TGTGCCAGCACCATAATTGGGACAAGCGGTACTGAAGCTTTCTTT | - | TRBJ1-1 | TRBV5-4 | -
CASSLVAPSYEQYF | TGTGCCAGCAGCTTGGTAGCGCCATCCTACGAGCAGTACTTC | - | TRBJ2-7 | TRBV7-2 | -
CASSLMDGTYEQYF | TGTGCCAGCAGCTTAATGGACGGGACCTACGAGCAGTACTTC | - | TRBJ2-7 | TRBV7-2 | -
CAWSGGATDTQYF | TGTGCCTGGAGTGGGGGGGCGACAGATACGCAGTATTTT | - | TRBJ2-3 | TRBV30 | -
CASSTWGGSPLHF | TGTGCCAGCAGTACTTGGGGCGGGTCACCCCTCCACTTT | - | TRBJ1-6 | TRBV27 | -
CASSEWLAGGTDTQYF | TGTGCCAGCAGTGAATGGCTAGCGGGAGGCACAGATACGCAGTATTTT | - | TRBJ2-3 | TRBV2 | TRBD2
CAISGGSGLYNEQFF | TGTGCCATCAGTGGCGGTAGCGGACTCTACAATGAGCAGTTCTTC | - | TRBJ2-1 | TRBV10-3 | -
CASSPDRIYNEQFF | TGTGCCAGCAGCCCGGACAGGATCTACAATGAGCAGTTCTTC | - | TRBJ2-1 | TRBV7-9 | TRBD1
CASSFGGVSTGELFF | TGTGCCAGCAGCTTCGGGGGAGTAAGCACCGGGGAGCTGTTTTTT | - | TRBJ2-2 | TRBV5-6 | -
CASSFGQNNYGYTF | TGTGCCAGCAGCTTTGGACAGAATAACTATGGCTACACCTTC | - | TRBJ1-2 | TRBV7-6 | -
CASSPRRNGPYGYTF | TGTGCCAGCAGTCCCAGGCGAAACGGGCCCTATGGCTACACCTTC | - | TRBJ1-2 | TRBV3-1/TRBV3-2 | -
CATSRGTSGGARYNEQFF | TGTGCCACCAGCAGAGGGACTAGCGGGGGGGCTCGGTACAATGAGCAGTTCTTC | - | TRBJ2-1 | TRBV15 | TRBD2
CASSQGIYGYTF | TGTGCCAGCAGCCAGGGAATCTATGGCTACACCTTC | - | TRBJ1-2 | TRBV3-1/TRBV3-2 | -
CASTDSNQPQHF | TGTGCCAGCACCGATAGCAATCAGCCCCAGCATTTT | - | TRBJ1-5 | TRBV6-6 | -
CASSRTGMEQPQHF | TGTGCCAGCAGTCGGACAGGGATGGAACAGCCCCAGCATTTT | once | TRBJ1-5 | TRBV2 | TRBD1
CAWSRESFHEQYF | TGTGCCTGGAGTCGGGAGAGCTTCCACGAGCAGTACTTC | - | TRBJ2-7 | TRBV30 | -
CASSQGDRRSNEKLFF | TGCGCCAGCAGCCAAGGGGACAGACGTAGTAATGAAAAACTGTTTTTT | - | TRBJ1-4 | TRBV4-3 | TRBD1
CASSLFPTGFNQPQHF | TGTGCCAGCAGCCTATTCCCGACAGGTTTCAATCAGCCCCAGCATTTT | - | TRBJ1-5 | TRBV7-2 | -
CASSSTGSRPQHF | TGTGCCAGCAGTTCGACAGGGTCACGGCCCCAGCATTTT | - | TRBJ1-5 | TRBV12-3/TRBV12-4 | TRBD1
CASSLSLNHQETQYF | TGTGCCAGCAGTTTATCGTTAAACCACCAAGAGACCCAGTACTTC | - | TRBJ2-5 | TRBV27 | -
CASSRSGATTDTQYF | TGTGCCAGCAGCCGTAGCGGGGCCACCACAGATACGCAGTATTTT | - | TRBJ2-3 | TRBV5-4 | TRBD2
CASSLDPGARSYEQYF | TGTGCCAGCAGCTTGGACCCGGGAGCAAGGTCCTACGAGCAGTACTTC | many | TRBJ2-7 | TRBV5-5 | -
CATSSRQERFF | TGTGCCACCAGCAGTAGACAGGAACGTTTTTTT | - | TRBJ1-4 | TRBV15 | -
CASSGEGQPQHF | TGTGCCAGCTCAGGGGAGGGTCAGCCCCAGCATTTT | few | TRBJ1-5 | TRBV18 | -
CASSRWATAYEQYF | TGTGCCAGCAGCAGATGGGCTACCGCCTACGAGCAGTACTTC | - | TRBJ2-7 | TRBV5-6 | -
CASSPRVFIGELFF | TGTGCCAGCAGCCCCAGGGTTTTTATCGGGGAGCTGTTTTTT | - | TRBJ2-2 | TRBV13 | -
CASSQDGPNTEAFF | TGCGCCAGCAGCCAAGACGGACCGAACACTGAAGCTTTCTTT | - | TRBJ1-1 | TRBV4-3 | -
CASSLTGTETGELFF | TGTGCCAGCAGCTTAACGGGGACAGAAACCGGGGAGCTGTTTTTT | - | TRBJ2-2 | TRBV7-3 | TRBD1
CASSPPKTGTNEQFF | TGTGCCAGCAGCCCCCCAAAAACGGGCACCAATGAGCAGTTCTTC | - | TRBJ2-1 | TRBV7-9 | -
CSADLVEQFF | TGCAGTGCCGACCTAGTTGAGCAGTTCTTC | - | TRBJ2-1 | TRBV20-1 | -
CASSFASPINYGYTF | TGTGCCAGCAGCTTTGCCTCACCTATTAACTATGGCTACACCTTC | - | TRBJ1-2 | TRBV7-8 | -
CASSAWGAGGLYNEQFF | TGTGCCAGCAGTGCTTGGGGAGCGGGAGGGTTATACAATGAGCAGTTCTTC | - | TRBJ2-1 | TRBV2 | TRBD2
CASRIYGYTF | TGTGCCAGCCGAATCTATGGCTACACCTTC | - | TRBJ1-2 | TRBV6-5 | -
CASSLAQTTGEPLHF | TGTGCCAGCAGCTTGGCACAGACCACAGGGGAACCCCTCCACTTT | - | TRBJ1-6 | TRBV5-4 | TRBD1
CASSPSGADDYGYTF | TGTGCCAGCTCACCGTCAGGGGCGGATGACTATGGCTACACCTTC | - | TRBJ1-2 | TRBV18 | -
CATSKLTENTGELFF | TGTGCCACCAGCAAACTGACGGAAAACACCGGGGAGCTGTTTTTT | - | TRBJ2-2 | TRBV15 | -
CASSLGLHYGYTF | TGTGCCAGCAGCTTAGGGCTCCACTATGGCTACACCTTC | - | TRBJ1-2 | TRBV7-2 | -
CASSSGGNNQPQHF | TGTGCCAGCAGCTCGGGAGGGAACAATCAGCCCCAGCATTTT | - | TRBJ1-5 | TRBV9 | -
CASRVDRVGGTDTQYF | TGCGCCAGCAGGGTTGACAGGGTAGGGGGCACAGATACGCAGTATTTT | once | TRBJ2-3 | TRBV5-1 | TRBD1
CASSQAPRGPSYEQYF | TGTGCCAGCAGCCAAGCCCCAAGGGGTCCCTCCTACGAGCAGTACTTC | - | TRBJ2-7 | TRBV3-1/TRBV3-2 | -
CASSPTSGRGYEQYF | TGTGCCAGCAGTCCGACTAGCGGGAGGGGCTACGAGCAGTACTTC | - | TRBJ2-7 | TRBV6-5 | TRBD2
CASSYDDTNTGELFF | TGTGCCAGCAGTTACGACGACACGAACACCGGGGAGCTGTTTTTT | - | TRBJ2-2 | TRBV6-5 | -
CASRLAGRGGPETQYF | TGTGCAAGTCGCTTAGCAGGTAGGGGGGGCCCAGAGACCCAGTACTTC | - | TRBJ2-5 | TRBV12-2 | -
CASSPRDRGSGANVLTF | TGTGCCAGCTCACCACGGGACAGAGGGTCTGGGGCCAACGTCCTGACTTTC | once | TRBJ2-6 | TRBV18 | TRBD1
CASIGPNEKLFF | TGCGCCAGCATAGGGCCAAATGAAAAACTGTTTTTT | - | TRBJ1-4 | TRBV10-2 | -
CATSRDGTALNYGYTF | TGTGCCACCAGCAGAGACGGGACAGCCCTTAACTATGGCTACACCTTC | - | TRBJ1-2 | TRBV15 | TRBD1